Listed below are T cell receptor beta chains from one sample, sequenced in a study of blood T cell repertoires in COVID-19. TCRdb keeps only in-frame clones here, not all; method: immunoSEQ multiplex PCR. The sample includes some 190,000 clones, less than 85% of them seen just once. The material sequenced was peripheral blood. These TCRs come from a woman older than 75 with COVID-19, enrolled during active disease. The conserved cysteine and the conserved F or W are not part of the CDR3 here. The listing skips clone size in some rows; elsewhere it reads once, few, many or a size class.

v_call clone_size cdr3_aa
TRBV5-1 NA ASSSDGDSYNEQF
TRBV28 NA ASSLWTGGGRLYGYT
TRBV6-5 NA ASRTSGQETQY
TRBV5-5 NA ASSAVGAGGQANEKLF
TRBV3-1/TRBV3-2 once AAYSGAGGGGYT
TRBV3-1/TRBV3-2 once ASSPGHLNTEAF
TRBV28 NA ASTSSGRADTQY
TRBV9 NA ASSYGTSGDEQY
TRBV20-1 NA SASAGAVEQY
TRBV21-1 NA ASSATRGQGAIGNQPQH
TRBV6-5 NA ASSNVRGAIHEQF
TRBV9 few ASSVLWDRRNSPLH
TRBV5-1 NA ASSGIAGQGTGENFNYGYT
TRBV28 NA ASSSRQGGGYT
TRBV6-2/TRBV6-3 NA ASSPRQGDYGNTIY
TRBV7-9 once ASSRGGGYT
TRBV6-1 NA ASSENLAGNTGELF
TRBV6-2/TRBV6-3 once ASSWTGADGYT
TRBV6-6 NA ASIWGGVRTEAF
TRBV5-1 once ASSRPEEGGETQY